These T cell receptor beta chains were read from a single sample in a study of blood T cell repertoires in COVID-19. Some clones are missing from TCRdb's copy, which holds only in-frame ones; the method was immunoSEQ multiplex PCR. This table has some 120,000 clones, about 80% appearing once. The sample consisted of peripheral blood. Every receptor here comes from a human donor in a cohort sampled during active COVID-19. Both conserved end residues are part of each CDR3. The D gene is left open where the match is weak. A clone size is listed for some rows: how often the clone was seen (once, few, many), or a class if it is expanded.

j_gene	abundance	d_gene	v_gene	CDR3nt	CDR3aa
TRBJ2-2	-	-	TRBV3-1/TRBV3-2	TGTGCCAGCAGCCAAAAGGGGAGGTTCACCGGGGAGCTGTTTTTT	CASSQKGRFTGELFF
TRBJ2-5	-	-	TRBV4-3	TGCGCCAGCAGCCAAGAGGCACGGAGGGTTTGGACCCAGTACTTC	CASSQEARRVWTQYF
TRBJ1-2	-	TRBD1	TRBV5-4	TGTGCCAGCAGCTTGGGGACAGGGGTCCGACTTTATGGCTACACCTTC	CASSLGTGVRLYGYTF
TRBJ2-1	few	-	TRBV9	TGTGCCAGCAGCGTAGCGGTAACGGAGAACAATGAGCAGTTCTTC	CASSVAVTENNEQFF
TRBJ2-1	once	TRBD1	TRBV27	TGTGCCAGCAGCCTCGACAGGGAATACTACAATGAGCAGTTCTTC	CASSLDREYYNEQFF
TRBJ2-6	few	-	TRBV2	TGTGCCAGCAGAGTAACAGGGTCTGGGGCCAACGTCCTGACTTTC	CASRVTGSGANVLTF
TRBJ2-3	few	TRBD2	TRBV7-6	TGTGCCAGCAGCTTAGTCGGTAGCGGGGGGCTCACAGATACGCAGTATTTT	CASSLVGSGGLTDTQYF
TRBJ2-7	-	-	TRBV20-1	TGCAGTGCCAGTCCGCAGGGAAAACACGAGCAGTACTTC	CSASPQGKHEQYF
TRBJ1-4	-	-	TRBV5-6	TGTGCCAGCAACGACAGATTGTCCAATGAAAAACTGTTTTTT	CASNDRLSNEKLFF
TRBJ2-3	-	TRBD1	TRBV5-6	TGTGCCAGCAGCTTATCTAGAGGGGGCGGTGGTCCAGATACGCAGTATTTT	CASSLSRGGGGPDTQYF
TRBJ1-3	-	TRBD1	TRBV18	TGTGCCAGCTCGCGGCTGGGACAGGGAGGAGGAAACACCATATATTTT	CASSRLGQGGGNTIYF
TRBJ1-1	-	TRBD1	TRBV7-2	TGTGCCAGCAGCTTAGAGGGGGCCGGGCTCACTGAAGCTTTCTTT	CASSLEGAGLTEAFF
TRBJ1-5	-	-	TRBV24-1	TGTGCCACCAGTGGTCAGATGAGCAATCAGCCCCAGCATTTT	CATSGQMSNQPQHF
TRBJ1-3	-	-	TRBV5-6	TGTGCCAGCAGCCGTACGATAGCAGGAAACACCATATATTTT	CASSRTIAGNTIYF
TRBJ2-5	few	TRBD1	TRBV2	TGTGCCAGCAGAGGGGACAGGGGGTGGGAAGAGACCCAGTACTTC	CASRGDRGWEETQYF
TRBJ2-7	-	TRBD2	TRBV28	TGTGCCAGCAGTCTAGGGGGGACTAGCGGGAGTTTGTACGAGCAGTACTTC	CASSLGGTSGSLYEQYF